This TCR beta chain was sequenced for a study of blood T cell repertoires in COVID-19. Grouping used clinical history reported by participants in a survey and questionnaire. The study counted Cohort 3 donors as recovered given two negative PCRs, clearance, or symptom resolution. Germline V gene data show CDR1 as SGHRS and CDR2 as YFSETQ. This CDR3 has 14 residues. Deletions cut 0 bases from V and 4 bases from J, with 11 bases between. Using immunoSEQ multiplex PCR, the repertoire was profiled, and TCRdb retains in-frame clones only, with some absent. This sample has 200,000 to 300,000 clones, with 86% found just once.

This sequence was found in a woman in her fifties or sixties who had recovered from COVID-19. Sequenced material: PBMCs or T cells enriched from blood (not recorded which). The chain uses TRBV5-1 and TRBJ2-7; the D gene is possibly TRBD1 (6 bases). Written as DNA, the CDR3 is TGCGCCAGCAGCTTGGGTGACAGGCAGTACGAGCAGTACTTC. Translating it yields CASSLGDRQYEQYF.